These 31 T cell receptor beta chains were all obtained from the same sample, sequenced in a study of CD8 T cells in ankylosing spondylitis. TCRdb re-called the 5' RACE reads through MiXCR, storing one row per CDR3 protein. The table records approximately 200,000 distinct CDR3 sequences, more than 10% of them present only once. Sequencing was performed on blood, either unsorted or a sorted T cell fraction (not recorded which). Every receptor here comes from a male donor with ankylosing spondylitis or in good health (not recorded which).

This clonotype was seen more than once but under ten times. This sequence joins TRBV7-9 and TRBJ2-1, with 8 bases aligning to TRBD2. The CDR3 contains 15 residues. V lost 3 bases, J lost 2 bases, and 3 bases stayed unmatched. Germline loops: CDR1 SEHNR, CDR2 FQNEAQ (reference sequence). CDR3 bases: TGTGCCAGCAGCTTTAGCGGGATGACCTACAATGAGCAGTTCTTC. It is translated as CASSFSGMTYNEQFF.

This clonotype was seen repeatedly, ten times or more. The rearrangement links TRBV6-6 to TRBJ2-7; D remains unclear. Trimming stripped 7 bases from V and 0 bases from J, with 7 bases between. Germline assignment: CDR1 MNHNY and CDR2 SVGAGI (reference sequence). CDR3 length: 12 amino acids. The CDR3 nucleotides are TGTGCCAGCATAGGGCTCTCCTACGAGCAGTACTTC. It is translated as CASIGLSYEQYF.

This clonotype came up once. The rearrangement links TRBV19 to TRBJ2-1; TRBD2 agrees at 13 bases. The length of the CDR3 is 22 residues. Germline CDR1 and CDR2: LNHDA and SQIVND (reference sequence). J lost 6 bases, V lost 5 bases, and 25 bases had no gene match. The CDR3 loop reads CASSPEDRLSILAGGASNEQFF. The CDR3 DNA reads as TGTGCCAGTAGTCCCGAAGACCGATTGTCCATACTAGCGGGAGGGGCCAGCAATGAGCAGTTCTTC.

The sample holds a few counts of this clonotype. This rearrangement joins TRBV10-3 to TRBJ2-7; TRBD2 might be the D (7 bases). This CDR3 is built from 15 residues. Per germline, CDR1 ENHRY and CDR2 SYGVKD. The V gene lost 4 bases and the J gene lost 1 base, with 14 bases spanning the gap. The CDR3 DNA sequence: TGTGCCATCAGTGGGGGGGCGGGAGAGTCCTACGAGCAGTACTTC. Protein: CAISGGAGESYEQYF.

In its sample, this clonotype was seen a few times. This rearrangement joins TRBV7-6 to TRBJ2-7; D is perhaps TRBD1 (6 bases). With 0 bases removed from V and 6 bases from J, the gap between germline ends came to 9 bases. This CDR3 has 13 amino acids. Germline V gives CDR1 SGHVS, CDR2 FNYEAQ. The CDR3 reads CASSLATDSEQYF. The CDR3 region has the DNA TGTGCCAGCAGCTTAGCCACGGACAGCGAGCAGTACTTC.

The gene calls are TRBV2 and TRBJ1-5, with D perhaps matching TRBD1 (5 bases). Germline values: CDR1 SNHLY, CDR2 FYNNEI. V gave up 6 bases and J gave up 0 bases, with 9 bases separating them. The length of the CDR3 is 14 residues. CDR3 residues: CASRGVSSNQPQHF. The CDR3 DNA sequence: TGTGCCAGCAGGGGGGTCTCTAGCAATCAGCCCCAGCATTTT.

This clonotype was counted only a few times. This chain joins TRBV6-2 or TRBV6-3 and TRBJ2-4; no definite D call. The CDR3 is made up of 13 amino acids. Germline assignment: CDR1 MNHEY and CDR2 SVGEGT. The V end was cut by 6 bases, the J end by 2 bases, with 8 bases between. This CDR3 reads CASSSEPKNIQYF. CDR3 in DNA: TGTGCCAGCAGCTCGGAGCCCAAAAACATTCAGTACTTC.

This chain connects TRBV4-1 to TRBJ1-6, with 7 bases fitting TRBD1. Germline V gene lookup returns CDR1 MGHRA and CDR2 YSYEKL. Unmatched junction bases numbered 7, after V lost 5 bases and J lost 0 bases. The CDR3 has 17 residues. The CDR3 reads CASSDGQDRSYNSPLHF. CDR3 nucleotides: TGCGCCAGCAGCGACGGACAGGACCGCTCCTATAATTCACCCCTCCACTTT.

The sample holds a few counts of this clonotype. This chain connects TRBV27 to TRBJ1-1, with TRBD1 matching over 8 bases. With 3 bases clipped from V and 4 bases from J, the junction kept 7 bases outside the gene matches. This CDR3 is 15 amino acids long. Per the germline V gene, CDR1 is MNHEY and CDR2 is SMNVEV (reference sequence). For the CDR3, the DNA is TGTGCCAGCAGTTTTTTTAGGACAGGGACCACTGAAGCTTTCTTT. It codes for CASSFFRTGTTEAFF.

This clonotype showed up many times. V is TRBV5-1 and J is TRBJ2-1; TRBD1 might be the D (5 bases). From germline, CDR1 is SGHRS and CDR2 YFSETQ. This CDR3 has 14 residues. Between the trimmed V and J ends, which lost 6 bases and 1 base, there was a span of 11 bases. The DNA for the CDR3 is TGCGCCAGCACTACAGGCCCTTCCTACAATGAGCAGTTCTTC. Its protein product is CASTTGPSYNEQFF. Combining the CDR3 with reference TRBV5-1 and TRBJ2-1 gives the whole variable domain KAGVTQTPRYLIKTRGQQVTLSCSPISGHRSVSWYQQTPGQGLQFLFEYFSETQRNKGNFPGRFSGRQFSNSRSEMNVSTLELGDSALYLCASTTGPSYNEQFFGPGTRLTVL.

This clonotype was seen only a few times. V usage is TRBV12-3 or TRBV12-4 and J usage is TRBJ1-1, with 11 bases that match TRBD1. The CDR3 contains 15 residues. With 6 bases clipped from V and 3 bases from J, the junction kept 6 bases outside the gene matches. CDR3 in DNA: TGTGCCAGCAGACCCGGGACAGGGGGGGACACTGAAGCTTTCTTT. Protein: CASRPGTGGDTEAFF.

This chain connects TRBV2 to TRBJ1-1; TRBD1 aligns across 7 bases. Germline V gives CDR1 SNHLY, CDR2 FYNNEI. Trimming at V came to 5 bases and at J to 1 base, leaving 7 bases not matched to a gene. The CDR3 sequence is 15 residues long. The CDR3: CASSSRGDRNTEAFF. Here the CDR3 DNA reads TGTGCCAGCAGTTCTCGAGGGGACAGGAACACTGAAGCTTTCTTT. The full variable domain, completed using reference TRBV2 and TRBJ1-1, is EPEVTQTPSHQVTQMGQEVILRCVPISNHLYFYWYRQILGQKVEFLVSFYNNEISEKSEIFDDQFSVERPDGSNFTLKIRSTKLEDSAMYFCASSSRGDRNTEAFFGQGTRLTVV.

To note about this clonotype: No conserved phenylalanine or tryptophan ends this CDR3, so it is likely a read error. The V gene is TRBV14, the J gene TRBJ2-5; D possibly corresponds to TRBD1 (5 bases). The CDR3 runs 14 residues. Trimming cost V 5 bases and J 2 bases, with 12 bases left between them. Germline CDR1 reads SGHDN; CDR2 reads FVKESK. The CDR3, as DNA: TGTGCCAGCAGCGGTGGGGCGATTCAAGAGACCCAGTACTCC. Amino acids: CASSGGAIQETQYS.

The chain recombines TRBV28 with TRBJ1-5, with a weak D call TRBD1 (6 bases). CDR3 length: 14 residues. Trimming took 3 bases from V and 6 from J, leaving 12 bases between them. Germline CDR1 reads MDHEN; CDR2 reads SYDVKM. The CDR3 is CASSFGDIGQPQHF. The CDR3, as DNA: TGTGCCAGCAGTTTCGGGGACATAGGTCAGCCCCAGCATTTT.

This clonotype was seen a few times. The chain couples TRBV11-1 to TRBJ2-1; 10 positions match TRBD1. This CDR3 spans 21 amino acids. Losses at the gene ends were 4 bases for V and 0 bases for J; bases not matched to a gene: 18. The germline V gene encodes CDR1 SGHAT and CDR2 FQDESV (reference sequence). In DNA, the CDR3 is TGTGCCAGCAGCTCCTCATTCCGGGGGACAGGGGACGTTCACTCCTACAATGAGCAGTTCTTC. Amino acids: CASSSSFRGTGDVHSYNEQFF.

The chain has TRBV4-1 and TRBJ2-7; perhaps TRBD1 as D (6 bases). Deletions cut 0 bases from V and 0 bases from J, with 12 bases between. The CDR3 spans 16 residues. Germline values: CDR1 MGHRA, CDR2 YSYEKL. CDR3 sequence: CASSQEAGVSSYEQYF. CDR3 in DNA: TGCGCCAGCAGCCAAGAGGCAGGGGTTAGCTCCTACGAGCAGTACTTC.

This clonotype was counted a few times. The V gene is TRBV11-2, the J gene TRBJ2-7; D ambiguous. Germline V lookup: CDR1 SGHAT, CDR2 FQNNGV. Trimming left V 5 bases short and J 6 bases short, with 5 bases between. The CDR3 consists of 10 residues. The chain's CDR3 is CASSAFEQYF. The CDR3 DNA sequence: TGTGCCAGCAGCGCCTTCGAGCAGTACTTC.

Written as DNA, the CDR3 is TGTGCTAGTGGTTGGGATAACTATGGCTACACCTTC. The encoded protein is CASGWDNYGYTF. The V gene is TRBV12-5, the J gene TRBJ1-2; D gene ambiguous. The V end was cut by 4 bases, the J end by 1 base, with 4 bases between. The CDR3 runs to 12 residues. Germline loops: CDR1 LGHNT, CDR2 FRNRAP.

V usage is TRBV7-9 and J usage is TRBJ1-4; the D is unclear. V shed 0 bases and J shed 3 bases, with 14 bases lying between them. Germline V lookup: CDR1 SEHNR, CDR2 FQNEAQ (reference sequence). The CDR3 runs 17 residues. This chain's CDR3 is CASSLAPGAAPNEKLFF. The CDR3 bases are TGTGCCAGCAGCTTAGCGCCAGGTGCAGCCCCTAATGAAAAACTGTTTTTT. Complete variable domain (other parts from reference TRBV7-9 and TRBJ1-4): DTGVSQNPRHKITKRGQNVTFRCDPISEHNRLYWYRQTLGQGPEFLTYFQNEAQLEKSRLLSDRFSAERPKGSFSTLEIQRTEQGDSAMYLCASSLAPGAAPNEKLFFGSGTQLSVL.

The V and J genes are TRBV18 and TRBJ1-1; D remains ambiguous. The V gene lost 6 bases and the J gene lost 0 bases, with 8 bases spanning the gap. CDR1 is KGHSH, CDR2 LQKENI, per germline. The CDR3 is 13 amino acids. CDR3 loop: CASSPPVNTEAFF. CDR3 in DNA: TGTGCCAGCTCTCCCCCAGTGAACACTGAAGCTTTCTTT.

J is TRBJ2-3 and V is TRBV11-2, with 14 bases identical to TRBD2. V lost 5 bases, J lost 2 bases, and 9 bases stayed unmatched. CDR3 size: 18 residues. CDR1 SGHAT and CDR2 FQNNGV come from the germline V gene. CDR3 protein: CASSRLAGGPGFTDTQYF. CDR3 sequence (DNA): TGTGCCAGCAGCAGACTAGCGGGGGGGCCGGGGTTCACAGATACGCAGTATTTT.

There are a few counts of this clonotype. J is TRBJ2-1 and V is TRBV20-1; 11 bases line up with TRBD2. CDR3 size: 14 residues. Germline values: CDR1 DFQATT, CDR2 SNEGSKA (reference sequence). Trimming took 2 bases from V and 7 from J; bases not matched to a gene: 4. In DNA, the CDR3 is TGCAGTGCTAGAACACGACTAGCGGGGAATGAGCAGTTCTTC. Translating it yields CSARTRLAGNEQFF.

The V gene is TRBV12-5, the J gene TRBJ2-7; no clear D gene. This CDR3 is 13 amino acids long. CDR1 and CDR2 (germline): LGHNT, FRNRAP. The CDR3 sequence is CACSGPLTYEQYF. The CDR3 DNA is TGTGCCTGCTCTGGACCCCTCACCTACGAGCAGTACTTC.

The chain couples TRBV20-1 to TRBJ1-1; D remains unclear. CDR1 DFQATT and CDR2 SNEGSKA come from the germline V gene (reference sequence). The CDR3 contains 15 residues. With 1 base removed from V and 2 bases from J, the gap between germline ends came to 14 bases. CDR3 in DNA: TGCAGTGCTAGAGTAGTTGGCTTCCACAACACTGAAGCTTTCTTT. Translating it yields CSARVVGFHNTEAFF.

This clonotype has only a few counts. The CDR3, as DNA: TGTGCCAGCAGACGGACTAGCGGGGGGGCAGATACGCAGTATTTT. Protein: CASRRTSGGADTQYF. The genes are TRBV6-2 or TRBV6-3 and TRBJ2-3; 15 bases map to TRBD2. Trimming cost V 6 bases and J 4 bases; bases outside gene matches: 2. Germline V gene lookup returns CDR1 MNHEY and CDR2 SVGEGT. This CDR3 has 15 amino acids.

The sample holds a few counts of this clonotype. The chain recombines TRBV7-9 with TRBJ2-4; D ambiguous. The CDR3 runs to 12 residues. The V gene lost 4 bases and the J gene lost 8 bases, with 9 bases spanning the gap. Germline CDR1 SEHNR, CDR2 FQNEAQ (reference sequence). The CDR3 nucleotides read TGTGCCAGCAGCTGGATCGAGGACATTCAGTACTTC. Its translation: CASSWIEDIQYF.

This clonotype came up a few times. The genes are TRBV11-2 and TRBJ2-5; 7 bases are a match to TRBD2. V lost 1 base to trimming and J lost 4 bases; unmatched junction nucleotides: 15. Germline-derived CDR1 and CDR2 are SGHAT and FQNNGV. The CDR3 extends over 18 amino acids. CDR3 in DNA: TGTGCCAGCAGCTTAGGGACTAGTGAAGCGGGATTGGTAGAGACCCAGTACTTC. Its translation is CASSLGTSEAGLVETQYF.

This clonotype was counted at least ten times. The J gene is TRBJ1-2, the V gene TRBV30; TRBD1 is a possible D gene (5 bases). Trimming shortened V by 0 bases and J by 8 bases, and 13 bases separated the two germline ends. Germline V CDR1 and CDR2: GTSNPN, SVGIG (reference sequence). CDR3 length equals 13 residues. The CDR3 bases are TGTGCCTGGAGTGTAATAGGGACCGAGGGCTACACCTTC. Translating it yields CAWSVIGTEGYTF.

This clonotype has a handful of counts. The chain joins TRBV7-6 to TRBJ2-1, with 8 bases that match TRBD2. Germline V gene data show CDR1 as SGHVS and CDR2 as FNYEAQ. This CDR3 spans 16 amino acids. Trimming cost V 1 base and J 1 base; bases outside gene matches: 3. The CDR3 nucleotides are TGTGCCAGCAGCTTAGAAGCGGGAGCGTCCTACAATGAGCAGTTCTTC. It specifies CASSLEAGASYNEQFF.

This clonotype was observed at least ten times. The chain links TRBV3-1 to TRBJ2-3; no firm D call. Per the germline V gene, CDR1 is LGHDT and CDR2 is YNNKEL (reference sequence). Trimming stripped 1 base from V and 1 base from J, with 9 bases between. This CDR3 contains 15 residues. The CDR3 region is CASSQAVWGTDTQYF. Written as DNA, the CDR3 is TGTGCCAGCAGCCAAGCTGTTTGGGGCACAGATACGCAGTATTTT.

V and J are TRBV12-3 or TRBV12-4 and TRBJ1-2, with D possibly matching TRBD1 (5 bases). The length of the CDR3 is 13 residues. Trimming pared 6 bases from V and 4 bases from J, leaving 12 bases between. CDR3 amino acids: CASRRGDGYGYTF. The CDR3 DNA sequence: TGTGCCAGCAGGAGGGGTGATGGCTATGGCTACACCTTC.